The sequence of this TCR beta chain was determined in a study of beta chain features in type 1 diabetes. Findings and caveats of the study: Small HLA sub-analyses could not settle whether HLA shapes TCRB rearrangement. When cDNA is sequenced, cells with high TCR expression could be over-represented.

The CDR3 loop spans 15 amino acids. Per germline, CDR1 SGDLS and CDR2 YYNGEE. V shed 4 bases and J shed 6 bases, with 16 bases lying between them. Investigators reverse transcribed all isolated RNA, so they sequenced expressed TCRB transcripts. The table came from immunoSEQ multiplex PCR; TCRdb's copy has only in-frame clones and leaves some out. This table has hundreds of thousands of clones, approximately 14% appearing once. To note about this clone: What it binds is not known.

The receptor comes from a man aged 25-45 years in good health. The chain carries TRBV9 and TRBJ2-2, with D maybe TRBD2 (6 bases). Sequencing was carried out using naive CD4+ T cells from blood. The CDR3 coding sequence is TGTGCCAGCAGCCTCACGGCGGCGGGGTCCGGGGAGCTGTTTTTT. Translation: CASSLTAAGSGELFF.